These 30 T cell receptor beta chains share one sample of origin, sequenced in a study of CD8+ T cells in alopecia areata. Following extraction, RNA underwent reverse transcription to cDNA, which served as the sequencing template. TCRdb's copy holds only in-frame clones and misses some; the assay was immunoSEQ multiplex PCR. Of 70,000 to 95,000 clones in the sample, roughly 51% were seen once. What was sequenced was NKG2D-high CD8+ T cells sorted from blood. The receptors come from a human donor with alopecia areata.

This rearrangement joins TRBV29-1 to TRBJ2-7; the match to TRBD1 covers 7 bases. The end of the DNA aligns better with TRBJ2-5, so the J call may be wrong. The CDR3 consists of 13 residues. Germline CDR1 is SQVTM and CDR2 is ANQGSEA. DNA of the CDR3: TGCAGCGCCCGGGACAGCCTCCAAGAGACCCAGTACTTC. Amino acids: CSARDSLQETQYF.

V usage is TRBV5-1 and J usage is TRBJ2-7; 8 nucleotides agree with TRBD1. CDR3 size: 14 residues. V lost 3 bases to trimming and J lost 3 bases; unmatched junction nucleotides: 5. Germline values: CDR1 SGHRS, CDR2 YFSETQ. The CDR3 protein is CASSWTGTGYEQYF. For the CDR3, the DNA is TGCGCCAGCAGCTGGACCGGGACAGGCTACGAGCAGTACTTC.

For the CDR3, the DNA is TGCGCCAGCAGCCCGGAGGGCGCAGATACGCAGTATTTT. Its protein product is CASSPEGADTQYF. This chain joins TRBV4-3 and TRBJ2-3; perhaps TRBD2 as D (6 bases). Germline V gene lookup returns CDR1 LGHNA and CDR2 YSLEER. CDR3 length: 13 amino acids. With 4 bases removed from V and 4 bases from J, the gap between germline ends came to 9 bases.

CDR3: CASSPKSQPQHF. The CDR3 DNA is TGCGCCAGCAGTCCTAAGAGTCAGCCCCAGCATTTT. This rearrangement joins TRBV23-1 to TRBJ1-5; D gene unclear. TRBV23-1 has ORF status, its function being uncertain. Trimming cost V 4 bases and J 6 bases, with 7 bases left between them. The CDR3 covers 12 residues.

The chain couples TRBV30 to TRBJ2-1; D not resolved. CDR1 GTSNPN and CDR2 SVGIG come from the germline V gene (reference sequence). The CDR3 is 12 residues long. V lost 0 bases and J 8 bases, leaving 8 bases between the germline ends. The CDR3 loop reads CAWSVIVDEQFF. CDR3 DNA sequence: TGTGCCTGGAGTGTGATCGTCGATGAGCAGTTCTTC.

The rearrangement links TRBV2 to TRBJ2-5, with 8 bases aligning to TRBD2. This CDR3 region has 14 residues. Per germline, CDR1 SNHLY and CDR2 FYNNEI. Trimming took 10 bases from V and 1 from J; bases not matched to a gene: 8. The CDR3 reads CATSPGLGQETQYF. The CDR3 DNA follows: TGTGCCACAAGCCCGGGACTAGGCCAAGAGACCCAGTACTTC.

There are a few counts of this clone. V is TRBV29-1 and J is TRBJ2-5, with D perhaps matching TRBD2 (5 bases). Between the trimmed V and J ends, which lost 3 bases and 6 bases, there was a span of 20 bases. Germline V CDR1 and CDR2: SQVTM, ANQGSEA. The CDR3 consists of 15 residues. For the CDR3, the DNA is TGCAGCGTTGATCGAGGGATAAGACCTGACAAGACCCAGTACTTC. Amino acids: CSVDRGIRPDKTQYF. Variable domain in full (rest from reference TRBV29-1 and TRBJ2-5): SAVISQKPSRDICQRGTSLTIQCQVDSQVTMMFWYRQQPGQSLTLIATANQGSEATYESGFVIDKFPISRPNLTFSTLTVSNMSPEDSSIYLCSVDRGIRPDKTQYFGPGTRLLVL.

This chain uses TRBV30 with TRBJ2-3; D possibly corresponds to TRBD2 (5 bases). Deletions cut 8 bases from V and 0 bases from J, with 27 bases between. The CDR3 totals 18 residues. CDR1 is GTSNPN and CDR2 is SVGIG in the germline V gene (reference sequence). CDR3: CAHDDERLQSSSTDTQYF. CDR3 sequence (DNA): TGTGCCCATGACGATGAGCGGCTACAATCCTCTAGCACAGATACGCAGTATTTT.

This chain connects TRBV10-2 to TRBJ2-7; unclear D gene. The CDR3 extends over 16 amino acids. V was trimmed by 2 bases and J by 2 bases, leaving 16 bases between them. CDR1 is WSHSY and CDR2 is SAAADI in the germline V gene. CDR3 in DNA: TGCGCCAGCAGTGAGCTCGGCGTCACCGAGCCCTACGAGCAGTACTTC. Protein: CASSELGVTEPYEQYF.

This clone was recorded only once. The chain uses TRBV29-1 and TRBJ2-1; 9 positions match TRBD2. The germline V gene encodes CDR1 SQVTM and CDR2 ANQGSEA. The CDR3 length is 16 residues. V dropped 4 bases and J dropped 3; count of bases not matched to a gene: 10. This CDR3 is CSVGGLAGPIYNEQFF. The CDR3 DNA sequence: TGCAGCGTTGGTGGGCTAGCGGGACCTATCTACAATGAGCAGTTCTTC.

This chain connects TRBV5-1 to TRBJ2-5; TRBD1 aligns across 7 bases. Trimming cost V 1 base and J 5 bases; bases outside gene matches: 2. CDR1 is SGHRS and CDR2 is YFSETQ in the germline V gene. The CDR3 runs to 13 residues. CDR3 in amino acids: CASSLRGQETQYF. The CDR3 coding sequence is TGCGCCAGCAGCTTGAGGGGGCAGGAGACCCAGTACTTC.

This clone was counted between two and nine times. The chain has TRBV29-1 and TRBJ2-2; D is unclear. CDR3 size: 11 residues. Germline values: CDR1 SQVTM, CDR2 ANQGSEA. Trimming left V 6 bases short and J 6 bases short, with 8 bases between. CDR3 nucleotide sequence: TGCAGCGTAAGATACGCCGGGGAGCTGTTTTTT. Encoded protein: CSVRYAGELFF.

The chain recombines TRBV6-5 with TRBJ2-7, with 10 positions matching TRBD1. Germline lookup yields CDR1 MNHEY and CDR2 SVGAGI. This CDR3 is built from 13 residues. The ends lost 5 bases at V and 7 bases at J; junction bases unmatched: 5. The CDR3 DNA follows: TGTGCCAGCAGTCCCGGGACAGGGGTAGAGCAGTACTTC. Its translation is CASSPGTGVEQYF.

The rearrangement uses TRBV5-6 and TRBJ1-1, with TRBD1 matching 9 bases. This CDR3 is built from 14 residues. The V gene's germline CDR1 is SGHDT and CDR2 YYEEEE. V trimming: 3 bases; J trimming: 5 bases; junction bases outside the gene matches: 5. The CDR3 nucleotides are TGTGCCAGCAGCTGGACAGGGGAAGAGACTGAAGCTTTCTTT. Protein sequence: CASSWTGEETEAFF.

The chain links TRBV29-1 to TRBJ2-5; D might be TRBD1 (5 bases). V was pared by 4 bases and J by 1 base, with 13 bases between. The CDR3 covers 14 residues. Looked up from germline, CDR1 is SQVTM and CDR2 is ANQGSEA. CDR3 sequence: CSVVQEYSQETQYF. The DNA of the CDR3 is TGCAGCGTTGTACAGGAGTATTCCCAAGAGACCCAGTACTTC.

The chain couples TRBV19 to TRBJ1-1, with D perhaps TRBD1 (6 bases). Germline assignment: CDR1 LNHDA and CDR2 SQIVND (reference sequence). The V and J ends lost 9 bases and 1 base respectively, with 12 bases between them. The CDR3 is 13 amino acids. CDR3 in amino acids: CASAMTGNTEAFF. CDR3 DNA sequence: TGTGCCAGCGCGATGACAGGGAACACTGAAGCTTTCTTT.

Only a few counts were recorded for this clone. The rearrangement uses TRBV7-9 and TRBJ2-5; D is unresolved. Looked up from germline, CDR1 is SEHNR and CDR2 is FQNEAQ (reference sequence). V was pared by 2 bases and J by 9 bases, with 13 bases between. This CDR3 spans 13 amino acids. The CDR3 is CASSLNVGESQYF. CDR3 sequence (DNA): TGTGCCAGCAGCTTAAATGTTGGGGAATCCCAGTACTTC.

In nucleotides, the CDR3 is TGTGCCAGCAGGCAGGGGGACAATGAGCAGTTCTTC. This gives the protein CASRQGDNEQFF. V gene TRBV2 combines with J gene TRBJ2-1, with 7 bases matching TRBD1. Trimming removed 6 bases from V and 5 bases from J; junction bases left unmatched: 1. The length of the CDR3 is 12 residues. Germline V lookup: CDR1 SNHLY, CDR2 FYNNEI.

This clone showed up just a few times. The chain recombines TRBV18 with TRBJ2-7; 11 bases map to TRBD1. Trimming cost V 6 bases and J 5 bases; bases outside gene matches: 0. CDR1 is KGHSH, CDR2 LQKENI, per germline. The CDR3 spans 12 residues. The CDR3 sequence: CASSGQGDEQYF. Written as DNA, the CDR3 is TGTGCCAGCTCGGGACAGGGGGACGAGCAGTACTTC.

V usage is TRBV7-2 and J usage is TRBJ1-1, with a tentative D call TRBD1 (5 bases). The CDR3 spans 11 residues. V gave up 5 bases and J gave up 11 bases, with 12 bases separating them. Looked up from germline, CDR1 is SGHTA and CDR2 is FQGNSA. CDR3: CASSPGPAAFF. CDR3 in DNA: TGTGCCAGCAGCCCGGGACCGGCCGCTTTCTTT.

V and J are TRBV28 and TRBJ1-5; possible D gene TRBD1, 5 bases. V was pared by 8 bases and J by 3 bases, with 14 bases between. Germline-derived CDR1 and CDR2 are MDHEN and SYDVKM. This CDR3 has 14 residues. The CDR3 DNA reads TGTGCCAGCGACGATGGAGGACACAATCAGCCCCAGCATTTT. Amino acid sequence: CASDDGGHNQPQHF.

The chain has TRBV27 and TRBJ2-6; D is unresolved. This CDR3 contains 17 residues. The germline gives CDR1 MNHEY, CDR2 SMNVEV (reference sequence). V gave up 3 bases and J gave up 0 bases, with 12 bases separating them. The CDR3 sequence is CASSFIEAYSGANVLTF. DNA of the CDR3: TGTGCCAGCAGTTTTATCGAGGCCTACTCTGGGGCCAACGTCCTGACTTTC. The full variable domain, rest sourced from reference TRBV27 and TRBJ2-6, is EAQVTQNPRYLITVTGKKLTVTCSQNMNHEYMSWYRQDPGLGLRQIYYSMNVEVTDKGDVPEGYKVSRKEKRNFPLILESPSPNQTSLYFCASSFIEAYSGANVLTFGAGSRLTVL.

This clone was seen at least ten times. The genes are TRBV7-9 and TRBJ1-4; D is unresolved. V dropped 1 base and J dropped 8 bases, with 11 bases sitting between them. Germline V gene data show CDR1 as SEHNR and CDR2 as FQNEAQ (reference sequence). The CDR3 sequence is 14 residues long. CDR3 nucleotide sequence: TGTGCCAGCAGCTTAGAGGGAGCGGAAGAAAAACTGTTTTTT. This codes for CASSLEGAEEKLFF.

The V gene is TRBV27, the J gene TRBJ1-1; TRBD1 matches at 8 bases. Germline V gene sequence: CDR1 MNHEY, CDR2 SMNVEV (reference sequence). The CDR3 extends over 14 amino acids. V trimming: 5 bases; J trimming: 2 bases; junction bases outside the gene matches: 4. In DNA form, the CDR3 reads TGTGCCAGCAGTCACAGGGGGACCAACACTGAAGCTTTCTTT. Its translation is CASSHRGTNTEAFF.

The CDR3 nucleotides are TGCGCCAGCAGGGGGAAGGGGGTAACCGGCTCTGGGGCCAACGTCCTGACTTTC. This translates into CASRGKGVTGSGANVLTF. This chain uses TRBV5-1 with TRBJ2-6; maybe TRBD1 (6 bases). CDR3 length equals 18 residues. Looked up from germline, CDR1 is SGHRS and CDR2 is YFSETQ. V lost 5 bases and J 0 bases, leaving 18 bases between the germline ends.

The V call is TRBV4-1, the J call TRBJ2-7; D is unresolved. This CDR3 has 13 residues. Germline V gives CDR1 MGHRA, CDR2 YSYEKL. The V end was cut by 3 bases, the J end by 6 bases, with 12 bases between. As DNA, the CDR3 is TGCGCCAGCAGCCATAGATCGGAATCCGAGCAGTACTTC. Translation gives CASSHRSESEQYF.

This clone showed up just a few times. The same CDR3 is also encoded by other DNA sequences in this sample. CDR3 region: CASSFGNQPQHF. The DNA of the CDR3 is TGTGCCAGCAGTTTCGGAAATCAGCCCCAGCATTTT. The chain links TRBV28 to TRBJ1-5; D not resolved. CDR1 MDHEN and CDR2 SYDVKM come from the germline V gene. CDR3 size: 12 residues. The V end lost 3 bases, the J end lost 4 bases, and 4 bases lay between the germline ends.

Concerning this clone itself: A far larger clone is only one base removed, so a read error is likely. The chain has TRBV27 and TRBJ2-5, with unresolved D. The V gene's germline CDR1 is MNHEY and CDR2 SMNVEV (reference sequence). V lost 6 bases and J 5 bases, leaving 4 bases between the germline ends. This CDR3 contains 10 residues. CDR3 residues: CASRGETQYF. The CDR3 nucleotides are TGTGCCAGCAGGGGGGAGACCCAGTACTTC.

A few counts support this clone. The V and J genes are TRBV29-1 and TRBJ2-7, with TRBD2 matching 8 bases. The germline CDR1 and CDR2 sequences are SQVTM and ANQGSEA. The trim removed 7 bases at V and 4 bases at J, leaving 9 bases unmatched. CDR3 length equals 13 residues. CDR3 region: CSGRSAGAYEQYF. CDR3 sequence (DNA): TGCAGCGGCCGCTCAGCGGGAGCGTACGAGCAGTACTTC.

The gene calls are TRBV7-9 and TRBJ2-3, with TRBD2 matching over 8 bases. This CDR3 is built from 15 residues. Germline V gives CDR1 SEHNR, CDR2 FQNEAQ (reference sequence). Trimming at V came to 5 bases and at J to 4 bases, leaving 8 bases not matched to a gene. The CDR3 DNA follows: TGTGCCAGCAGCCCCCTGGTAGCGGGATCAGATACGCAGTATTTT. Translating it yields CASSPLVAGSDTQYF.